The 14 T cell receptor beta chains reported below all come from one sample, sequenced in a study of OX40 agonist ivuxolimab in advanced cancers. Generated by immunoSEQ multiplex PCR, the TCRdb table keeps only in-frame clones and is missing some. Here the sample spans approximately 70,000 clones, roughly 84% being singletons. Sequenced here: CD4+ or CD8+ T cells sorted from blood, sampled in a trial of the OX40 agonist ivuxolimab. All receptors come from an adult with an advanced solid tumor such as melanoma, head and neck, liver or kidney cancer.

The genes are TRBV28 and TRBJ1-1; D not resolved. This CDR3 has 13 residues. Trimming shortened V by 8 bases and J by 3 bases, and 13 bases separated the two germline ends. Germline values: CDR1 MDHEN, CDR2 SYDVKM. The CDR3 here is CASRPPQDTEAFF. CDR3 nucleotide sequence: TGTGCCAGCCGACCCCCCCAGGACACTGAAGCTTTCTTT. Full variable domain (rest looked up from reference TRBV28 and TRBJ1-1): DVKVTQSSRYLVKRTGEKVFLECVQDMDHENMFWYRQDPGLGLRLIYFSYDVKMKEKGDIPEGYSVSREKKERFSLILESASTNQTSMYLCASRPPQDTEAFFGQGTRLTVV.

The chain combines TRBV5-5 with TRBJ1-2, with D possibly matching TRBD1 (6 bases). Germline CDR1 SGHKS, CDR2 YYEKEE (reference sequence). V was trimmed by 4 bases and J by 0 bases, leaving 16 bases between them. The CDR3 length is 16 residues. CDR3 DNA sequence: TGTGCCAGCAGCCCCCCACAGGGTTGGACTAACTATGGCTACACCTTC. Protein product: CASSPPQGWTNYGYTF.

The chain recombines TRBV6-1 with TRBJ2-3, with 7 positions matching TRBD2. J lost 3 bases, V lost 6 bases, and 6 bases had no gene match. Germline V CDR1 and CDR2: MNHNS, SASEGT. The CDR3 sequence is 14 residues long. The CDR3 spells CASRMGGATDTQYF. The CDR3 DNA sequence: TGTGCCAGCAGGATGGGAGGGGCAACAGATACGCAGTATTTT.

J is TRBJ2-7 and V is TRBV19, with 11 bases aligning to TRBD2. Germline assignment: CDR1 LNHDA and CDR2 SQIVND (reference sequence). The trim removed 6 bases at V and 1 base at J, leaving 2 bases unmatched. CDR3 length equals 14 residues. For the CDR3, the DNA is TGTGCCAGTAGGACTAGCGGGAAGTCCTACGAGCAGTACTTC. Translating it yields CASRTSGKSYEQYF.

The rearrangement uses TRBV28 and TRBJ1-5, with 7 bases lining up with TRBD1. V was clipped by 6 bases and J by 7 bases; unmatched bases: 3. Germline-derived CDR1 and CDR2 are MDHEN and SYDVKM. There are 12 residues in the CDR3. The CDR3 region has the DNA TGTGCCAGCAGGACAGGGCTACAGCCCCAGCATTTT. This translates into CASRTGLQPQHF. The variable domain in full, with the rest retrieved from reference TRBV28 and TRBJ1-5, is DVKVTQSSRYLVKRTGEKVFLECVQDMDHENMFWYRQDPGLGLRLIYFSYDVKMKEKGDIPEGYSVSREKKERFSLILESASTNQTSMYLCASRTGLQPQHFGDGTRLSIL.

The rearrangement joins TRBV5-6 to TRBJ1-2; the D gene is possibly TRBD1 (5 bases). The V end was cut by 0 bases, the J end by 4 bases, with 10 bases between. CDR3 length: 14 amino acids. The germline V gene has CDR1 SGHDT and CDR2 YYEEEE. This CDR3 is CASSLGQGFYGYTF. In nucleotides, the CDR3 is TGTGCCAGCAGCTTGGGGCAGGGCTTCTATGGCTACACCTTC.

This clone has just one count. The rearrangement uses TRBV10-3 and TRBJ2-5; D unclear. Germline loops: CDR1 ENHRY, CDR2 SYGVKD. V was shortened by 10 bases and J by 2 bases, with 17 bases between the two germline ends. CDR3 length: 14 residues. CDR3 in DNA: TGTGCCACCTCAGTGGTATCTGTTCAAGAGACCCAGTACTTC. Its translation: CATSVVSVQETQYF.

The CDR3 reads CASSKVPRENSGNTIYF. The DNA for the CDR3 is TGTGCCAGCAGCAAAGTGCCCAGGGAGAACTCTGGAAACACCATATATTTT. The rearrangement joins TRBV21-1 to TRBJ1-3. TRBV21-1 has pseudogene status. The CDR3 spans 17 residues.

The chain couples TRBV21-1 to TRBJ2-7. TRBV21-1 is a pseudogene locus. The CDR3 loop spans 15 amino acids. CDR3 coding DNA: TGTGCCAGCAGCAAAGCGGGATGGTCCAGGCACGAGCAGTACTTC. Protein product: CASSKAGWSRHEQYF.

This sequence joins TRBV5-1 and TRBJ2-1; no clear D gene. The germline CDR1 and CDR2 sequences are SGHRS and YFSETQ. The V end was cut by 2 bases, the J end by 6 bases, with 15 bases between. The CDR3 sequence is 15 residues long. The CDR3 DNA reads as TGCGCCAGCAGCTTTTATGGGGTCGCAGGCAATGAGCAGTTCTTC. Its translation: CASSFYGVAGNEQFF.

The chain has TRBV4-2 and TRBJ2-3; D possibly matches TRBD1 or TRBD2 (5 bases each). Trimming took off 0 bases at V and 7 bases at J, with 14 bases between the two ends. Germline V gene sequence: CDR1 LGHNA, CDR2 YNFKEQ. CDR3 size: 15 residues. The CDR3, as DNA: TGTGCCAGCAGCCAAGAGGGGGAGTTAATGTATACGCAGTATTTT. This encodes CASSQEGELMYTQYF.

This chain connects TRBV7-3 to TRBJ2-3; 9 nucleotides align to TRBD2. The germline V gene has CDR1 SGHTA and CDR2 FQGTGA. With 6 bases clipped from V and 0 bases from J, the junction kept 4 bases outside the gene matches. This CDR3 is built from 15 residues. Here the CDR3 reads CASRLAGTSTDTQYF. In DNA, the CDR3 is TGTGCCAGCAGGCTAGCGGGAACTAGCACAGATACGCAGTATTTT.

The chain links TRBV5-1 to TRBJ2-2, with D unclear. The CDR3 spans 15 residues. Trimming removed 4 bases from V and 1 base from J, with 11 bases in between. Germline V gene data show CDR1 as SGHRS and CDR2 as YFSETQ. DNA of the CDR3: TGCGCCAGCAGCCTTAAATCAGGGAACACCGGGGAGCTGTTTTTT. It translates to CASSLKSGNTGELFF.

The CDR3 loop is CASSSLGGKETQYF. Here the CDR3 DNA reads TGTGCCAGCAGCTCTTTGGGGGGTAAAGAGACCCAGTACTTC. This rearrangement joins TRBV7-9 to TRBJ2-5; D is possibly TRBD2 (6 bases). The CDR3 contains 14 residues. Germline V gene sequence: CDR1 SEHNR, CDR2 FQNEAQ (reference sequence). The V end lost 4 bases, the J end lost 3 bases, and 12 bases lay between the germline ends.